This T cell receptor (beta chain) was captured by sequencing in a study of blood T cell repertoires in COVID-19. Overall study context: Sites in the United States, Italy and Spain provided acute and convalescent COVID-19 samples.

As originally analysed: From reference gene primer amplification, estimates of nucleated cell counts were derived. Assay: immunoSEQ multiplex PCR; the TCRdb copy retains only in-frame clones and omits some. The V and J calls and the clone size are those of that table, but D and trimming were determined from the DNA. In the table there are some 170,000 clones, 82% of which are singletons. Input material: peripheral blood. The clonotype was recovered from a woman in her 70s with acute or convalescent COVID-19.

The CDR3 DNA reads TGTGCCAGCAGTGGCGGGACAGGGTATGGCTACACCTTC. This translates into CASSGGTGYGYTF. The J gene is TRBJ1-2, the V gene TRBV6-2 or TRBV6-3; 9 bases agree with TRBD1. The CDR3 has 13 amino acids. V shed 5 bases, J shed 5 bases, and the junction held 3 bases outside the gene matches. The germline V gene has CDR1 MNHEY and CDR2 SVGEGT.